These 20 T cell receptor beta chains were all obtained from the same sample, sequenced in a study of spatial heterogeneity in lung cancer. Their antigen targets remain unknown. Time point described: sample taken at primary tumor resection. Overall study results and limits: Tumor mutation count correlated with how many alpha and beta TCRs expanded intratumorally.

Each CDR3 protein is one row after TCRdb ran MiXCR on the 5' RACE reads. Of over a thousand distinct CDR3 sequences listed, 9.8% are singletons. The sample in question was lung tumor tissue, obtained at surgery. These receptors originate from a female donor with early-stage non-small cell lung cancer.

This clonotype qualifies as medium-sized. This beta chain appears as a stray read in a library generated for alpha chains; its size is not informative. V usage is TRBV20-1 and J usage is TRBJ2-7, with 8 bases lining up with TRBD1. The germline CDR1 and CDR2 sequences are DFQATT and SNEGSKA (reference sequence). The length of the CDR3 is 15 residues. V was pared by 4 bases and J by 0 bases, with 8 bases of the junction left unmatched. Written as DNA, the CDR3 is TGCAGTGCTAAATCCGGGACAGGCAACTCCTACGAGCAGTACTTC. Protein: CSAKSGTGNSYEQYF.

This clonotype was seen a few times. Found in a library prepared for alpha chains, this beta chain is an off-target read, and its abundance has little meaning. The chain is built from TRBV7-6 and TRBJ2-7, with D perhaps matching TRBD2 (5 bases). This CDR3 is 15 amino acids long. V lost 5 bases to trimming and J lost 2 bases, with 16 bases between them. Per the germline V gene, CDR1 is SGHVS and CDR2 is FNYEAQ. The CDR3 sequence is CASSPSAGGPYEQYF. Here the CDR3 DNA reads TGTGCCAGCAGCCCCTCGGCCGGAGGCCCCTACGAGCAGTACTTC.

For this clonotype: Found in a library prepared for alpha chains, this beta chain is an off-target read, and its abundance has little meaning. V gene TRBV5-4 combines with J gene TRBJ2-2; D not resolved. Germline V gene data show CDR1 as SGHNT and CDR2 as YYREEE (reference sequence). V dropped 4 bases and J dropped 4 bases, with 11 bases sitting between them. CDR3 length: 14 amino acids. The CDR3 loop is CASSDHVTTGELFF. CDR3 bases: TGTGCCAGCAGCGACCACGTTACCACCGGGGAGCTGTTTTTT.

About this clonotype: Found in a library prepared for alpha chains, this beta chain is an off-target read, and its abundance has little meaning. CDR3 nucleotides: TGCAGCGTTGATTCTGAGACCCAGTACTTC. It codes for CSVDSETQYF. J is TRBJ2-5 and V is TRBV29-1; no clear D gene. This CDR3 region has 10 residues. V was cut by 3 bases and J by 5 bases, with 4 bases left in between. In germline, CDR1 is SQVTM, CDR2 ANQGSEA.

Relative to its sample, this clonotype is large. This beta chain appears as a stray read in a library generated for alpha chains; its size is not informative. The chain is built from TRBV20-1 and TRBJ2-7; 12 bases agree with TRBD1. Germline values: CDR1 DFQATT, CDR2 SNEGSKA (reference sequence). V was pared by 6 bases and J by 5 bases, with 8 bases of the junction left unmatched. The CDR3 is made up of 14 amino acids. CDR3 in DNA: TGCAGTGCATCCGCCCGGGACAGGGGGCACGAGCAGTACTTC. It is translated as CSASARDRGHEQYF.

This clonotype was counted many times. Within a library made for alpha chains, this beta chain is off target, and its count is uninformative. For the CDR3, the DNA is TGTGCCAGCAGCTTAGCTCCTTCCCTCCGGGGTGGGGGCAATCAGCCCCAGCATTTT. Translating gives CASSLAPSLRGGGNQPQHF. This chain uses TRBV7-3 with TRBJ1-5, with D uncertain. CDR3 length equals 19 residues. Trimming pared 2 bases from V and 2 bases from J, leaving 22 bases between. Germline assignment: CDR1 SGHTA and CDR2 FQGTGA.

This clonotype is labeled medium-sized (0.01 to 0.1%). The library was designed around alpha chains, so this beta chain is a stray read whose abundance carries little weight. This chain uses TRBV20-1 with TRBJ1-2, with D possibly TRBD1 on 5 matching bases. The CDR3 covers 12 residues. Trimming removed 4 bases from V and 7 bases from J, with 13 bases in between. Germline loops: CDR1 DFQATT, CDR2 SNEGSKA (reference sequence). The CDR3 protein is CSAKGSGGGYTF. DNA for the CDR3: TGCAGTGCTAAGGGGTCGGGAGGTGGCTACACCTTC.

Within the sample, this clonotype is large. This beta chain is an off-target read within a library intended for alpha chains, so its frequency means little. V usage is TRBV7-2 and J usage is TRBJ2-7, with 11 bases fitting TRBD2. CDR1 and CDR2 from the germline V gene are SGHTA and FQGNSA. This CDR3 spans 17 amino acids. The V segment lost 1 base and the J segment 5 bases; nucleotides outside the gene matches: 10. CDR3 loop: CASSLDWGSGRADEQYF. The CDR3 nucleotides read TGTGCCAGCAGCTTAGATTGGGGTAGCGGGAGGGCCGACGAGCAGTACTTC.

This clonotype ranks as medium-sized. This beta chain turned up in a library designed for alpha chains; as an off-target read, its abundance says little. This rearrangement joins TRBV6-2 or TRBV6-3 to TRBJ2-3; a possible D gene is TRBD2 (5 bases). V lost 5 bases and J lost 1, with 19 bases in between. The CDR3 sequence is 17 residues long. In germline, CDR1 is MNHEY, CDR2 SVGEGT. This CDR3 is CASSPARGRFRTDTQYF. The CDR3 DNA follows: TGTGCCAGCAGTCCGGCCCGCGGGCGTTTCCGCACAGATACGCAGTATTTT.

This clonotype is deemed medium-sized. This beta chain is a stray sequence in a library constructed for alpha chains; its clone size is not meaningful. V and J are TRBV20-1 and TRBJ1-5, with D perhaps matching TRBD1 (5 bases). There are 13 residues in the CDR3. Germline values: CDR1 DFQATT, CDR2 SNEGSKA (reference sequence). The V end was cut by 3 bases, the J end by 1 base, with 7 bases between. The CDR3 is CSARGPSNQPQHF. The CDR3 DNA is TGCAGTGCTAGGGGACCGAGCAATCAGCCCCAGCATTTT.

This clonotype appeared a few times. The library was prepared for alpha chains; this beta chain is a stray read, so its frequency means little. V and J are TRBV12-3 or TRBV12-4 and TRBJ2-7, with D possibly being TRBD2 (5 bases). There are 14 residues in the CDR3. The V end was cut by 3 bases, the J end by 3 bases, with 12 bases between. In nucleotides, the CDR3 is TGTGCCAGCAGTTTCCAGCGGTTAAACTACGAGCAGTACTTC. As protein: CASSFQRLNYEQYF.

About this clonotype itself: This beta chain was picked up by a library intended for alpha chains and is off target, so its count carries little meaning. The rearrangement uses TRBV7-2 and TRBJ2-7; 8 nucleotides agree with TRBD2. The CDR3 is 14 residues long. V gave up 7 bases and J gave up 4 bases; unmatched junction bases: 9. The germline CDR1 and CDR2 sequences are SGHTA and FQGNSA. The CDR3 nucleotides are TGTGCCAGCATCACCCAAGCGGGGGTATACGAGCAGTACTTC. This codes for CASITQAGVYEQYF.

This clonotype was picked up one time. A library made for alpha chains picked up this beta chain off target, so its size means little. V is TRBV11-2 and J is TRBJ2-1, with D maybe TRBD2 (5 bases). Germline CDR1 SGHAT, CDR2 FQNNGV. This CDR3 spans 15 amino acids. V lost 2 bases and J 5 bases, leaving 13 bases between the germline ends. The CDR3 loop is CASSLLAAENNEQFF. The CDR3 DNA reads TGTGCCAGCAGCTTACTTGCAGCGGAGAACAATGAGCAGTTCTTC.

This clonotype was seen ten or more times. A library made for alpha chains picked up this beta chain off target, so its size means little. The genes are TRBV7-2 and TRBJ1-4; D unresolved. The CDR3 length is 15 residues. Trimming left V 1 base short and J 6 bases short, with 12 bases between. Germline V gene sequence: CDR1 SGHTA, CDR2 FQGNSA. This CDR3 is CASSLEGRLYEKLFF. The CDR3 DNA follows: TGTGCCAGCAGCTTAGAAGGCAGGCTCTATGAAAAACTGTTTTTT.

About this clonotype: This beta chain is an off-target read within a library intended for alpha chains, so its frequency means little. The V gene is TRBV20-1, the J gene TRBJ2-7; 8 nucleotides agree with TRBD2. The V and J ends lost 3 bases and 4 bases, in that order; junction bases with no gene match: 8. This CDR3 is built from 14 residues. CDR1 is DFQATT and CDR2 is SNEGSKA in the germline V gene (reference sequence). This chain's CDR3 is CSASPRGGGYEQYF. CDR3 bases: TGCAGTGCTAGCCCCCGGGGGGGAGGTTACGAGCAGTACTTC.

By share, this clonotype counts as medium-sized. This beta chain is a stray sequence in a library constructed for alpha chains; its clone size is not meaningful. This chain links TRBV3-2 with TRBJ2-1; the listed D gene, TRBD2, was not tested against the DNA. TRBV3-2 counts as a pseudogene. The CDR3 contains 14 residues. CDR3 DNA sequence: TGTGCCAGCAGGGGACTAGCGGATTACAATGAGCAGTTCTTC. Protein product: CASRGLADYNEQFF.

Details on this clonotype: The size of this beta chain means little, since it is a stray read in a library made for alpha chains. The chain joins TRBV15 to TRBJ2-7; a weak D match, TRBD2 (6 bases). CDR3 length: 14 amino acids. Trimming left V 0 bases short and J 4 bases short, with 10 bases between. Germline-derived CDR1 and CDR2 are LNHNV and YYDKDF (reference sequence). The CDR3 DNA reads as TGTGCCACCAGCAGAGATCGGACTATATACGAGCAGTACTTC. Encoded protein: CATSRDRTIYEQYF. The complete variable domain, with remaining parts taken from reference TRBV15 and TRBJ2-7, reads DAMVIQNPRYQVTQFGKPVTLSCSQTLNHNVMYWYQQKSSQAPKLLFHYYDKDFNNEADTPDNFQSRRPNTSFCFLDIRSPGLGDTAMYLCATSRDRTIYEQYFGPGTRLTVT.

By sample share, this clonotype is large. This beta chain turned up in a library designed for alpha chains; as an off-target read, its abundance says little. The rearrangement joins TRBV6-1 to TRBJ2-1; D is undetermined. V was shortened by 2 bases and J by 4 bases, with 6 bases between the two germline ends. There are 13 residues in the CDR3. Germline CDR1 MNHNS, CDR2 SASEGT. CDR3 sequence (DNA): TGTGCCAGCAGTGAATACTTTTACAATGAGCAGTTCTTC. This translates into CASSEYFYNEQFF.

With regard to this clonotype: Found in a library prepared for alpha chains, this beta chain is an off-target read, and its abundance has little meaning. This sequence joins TRBV6-6 and TRBJ1-4, with 7 bases lining up with TRBD1. The ends lost 7 bases at V and 8 bases at J; junction bases unmatched: 4. The CDR3 is made up of 12 amino acids. Germline assignment: CDR1 MNHNY and CDR2 SVGAGI (reference sequence). CDR3 loop: CASTVGQEKLFF. The CDR3 nucleotides read TGTGCCAGCACCGTGGGACAGGAAAAACTGTTTTTT.

This clonotype has a handful of counts. This beta chain lies outside the target of a library built for alpha chains; its clone size means little. The rearrangement links TRBV28 to TRBJ2-5; D gene uncertain. Trimming stripped 6 bases from V and 4 bases from J, with 15 bases between. Germline values: CDR1 MDHEN, CDR2 SYDVKM. The CDR3 contains 14 residues. The CDR3 protein is CASRASIGTETQYF. The CDR3 DNA follows: TGTGCCAGCAGAGCCTCAATAGGAACAGAGACCCAGTACTTC.